These 20 T cell receptor beta chains came from one sample sequenced in a study of T cells in Graves' hyperthyroidism and ophthalmopathy. Researchers amplified the TCR beta CDR3 regions from RNA transcripts. Carried out on the TCR CDR3, a first-round RT-PCR used the HTBI primer set. From the multiplex PCR reads, TCRdb called clonotypes with MiXCR, one entry per CDR3 protein. The sample has around 720,000 distinct CDR3 sequences, roughly a third seen once. The sample consisted of blood. The receptors come from a woman between 40 and 55 years old with Graves' hyperthyroidism.

This clonotype came up once. The chain recombines TRBV29-1 with TRBJ2-7, with D perhaps TRBD1 or TRBD2 (5 bases each). The CDR3 sequence is 19 residues long. CDR1 and CDR2 from the germline V gene are SQVTM and ANQGSEA. V was clipped by 6 bases and J by 1 base, with 31 bases between them. CDR3 protein: CSVEMGPEAVYGESYEQYF. The CDR3 region has the DNA TGCAGCGTGGAAATGGGGCCCGAAGCGGTATACGGGGAATCCTACGAGCAGTACTTC.

The chain couples TRBV25-1 to TRBJ2-5, with D perhaps TRBD1 (8 bases). CDR1 is MGHDK and CDR2 is SYGVNS in the germline V gene. The V and J ends lost 6 bases and 5 bases respectively, with 16 bases between them. The CDR3 length is 14 residues. The CDR3 region is CASSVDREGETQYF. The CDR3 DNA reads as TGTGCCAGCAGCGTGGACAGGGAGGGGGAGACCCAGTACTTC.

This clonotype has a count of ten or more. The chain carries TRBV20-1 and TRBJ2-7, with D perhaps matching TRBD2 (6 bases). Germline CDR1 and CDR2: DFQATT and SNEGSKA (reference sequence). The germline V and J ends were trimmed by 5 bases and 1 base, with 15 bases remaining between them. This CDR3 comprises 14 residues. The CDR3 loop reads CSAEGTLKSYEQYF. DNA of the CDR3: TGCAGTGCTGAAGGGACTCTTAAATCCTACGAGCAGTACTTC.

The chain employs TRBV25-1 and TRBJ1-1; D is possibly TRBD1 (5 bases). V dropped 5 bases and J dropped 7 bases, with 17 bases sitting between them. The CDR3 contains 14 residues. Germline lookup yields CDR1 MGHDK and CDR2 SYGVNS. CDR3 region: CASSSSGASGEAFF. In nucleotides, the CDR3 is TGTGCCAGCAGTTCCTCCGGGGCCTCTGGTGAAGCTTTCTTT.

The sample holds a few counts of this clonotype. This sequence joins TRBV19 and TRBJ1-5; the D is unclear. CDR3 length: 16 amino acids. Germline CDR1 and CDR2: LNHDA and SQIVND (reference sequence). Trimming took off 4 bases at V and 3 bases at J, with 16 bases between the two ends. The CDR3 sequence: CASSRLGSSINQPQHF. As DNA, the CDR3 is TGTGCCAGTAGTAGGCTTGGCAGCAGCATCAATCAGCCCCAGCATTTT.

The J gene is TRBJ2-7, the V gene TRBV10-1, with D perhaps assigned TRBD1 or TRBD2 (5 bases each). Germline V CDR1 and CDR2: WNHNN, SYGVQD (reference sequence). V was trimmed by 6 bases and J by 3 bases, leaving 21 bases between them. This CDR3 spans 16 amino acids. The CDR3 is CASSRGVTGRYYEQYF. CDR3 coding DNA: TGCGCCAGCAGCCGAGGGGTAACGGGAAGATACTACGAGCAGTACTTC.

The table lists this clonotype with many counts. The CDR3 is CASSLPTGRYGYTF. DNA of the CDR3: TGTGCCAGCAGCTTACCCACAGGGCGTTATGGCTACACCTTC. This rearrangement joins TRBV7-9 to TRBJ1-2; possible D gene TRBD1, 6 bases. CDR3 length: 14 amino acids. In germline, CDR1 is SEHNR, CDR2 FQNEAQ (reference sequence). V shed 2 bases and J shed 5 bases, with 12 bases lying between them.

This clonotype was detected many times. The chain recombines TRBV7-2 with TRBJ2-7, with D unresolved. The CDR3 runs 11 residues. Germline CDR1 SGHTA, CDR2 FQGNSA. V dropped 2 bases and J dropped 6 bases, with 5 bases sitting between them. CDR3 sequence (DNA): TGTGCCAGCAGCTTAAAGAGCGAGCAGTACTTC. Amino acid sequence: CASSLKSEQYF.

The chain carries TRBV4-3 and TRBJ2-7; the D gene is possibly TRBD1 (6 bases). The germline V gene has CDR1 LGHNA and CDR2 YSLEER. The V gene lost 1 base and the J gene lost 2 bases, with 18 bases spanning the gap. The CDR3 has 17 residues. CDR3 residues: CASSQGSKGGQPYEQYF. The CDR3 DNA reads TGCGCCAGCAGCCAAGGGTCAAAGGGTGGACAGCCCTACGAGCAGTACTTC.

This rearrangement joins TRBV12-3 or TRBV12-4 to TRBJ2-7; 9 bases agree with TRBD1. The junction had 3 bases not matched to a gene; V was cut back by 2 bases and J by 7 bases. The CDR3 contains 13 residues. The CDR3 reads CASSLLGTGEQYF. CDR3 nucleotide sequence: TGTGCCAGCAGTTTATTAGGGACAGGGGAGCAGTACTTC.

A single count supports this clonotype. This chain connects TRBV7-3 to TRBJ1-5; possibly TRBD1 for D (5 bases). The CDR3 has 15 amino acids. The V end was cut by 2 bases, the J end by 5 bases, with 13 bases between. Germline CDR1 is SGHTA and CDR2 is FQGTGA. This chain's CDR3 is CASSLARVTDQPQHF. CDR3 DNA sequence: TGTGCCAGCAGCTTAGCCAGGGTCACAGATCAGCCCCAGCATTTT.

This clonotype has only a few counts. This rearrangement joins TRBV6-5 to TRBJ2-7, with D perhaps TRBD1 (6 bases). Per the germline V gene, CDR1 is MNHEY and CDR2 is SVGAGI. The CDR3 spans 15 residues. The germline V and J ends were trimmed by 7 bases and 1 base, with 17 bases remaining between them. CDR3 protein: CASTPQGDESYEQYF. CDR3 coding DNA: TGTGCCAGCACTCCACAGGGAGACGAGTCCTACGAGCAGTACTTC.

This clonotype was counted many times. The chain carries TRBV19 and TRBJ2-5, with TRBD1 identical over 9 bases. The CDR3 is 16 amino acids. The germline CDR1 and CDR2 sequences are LNHDA and SQIVND (reference sequence). V gave up 6 bases and J gave up 5 bases; unmatched junction bases: 13. The CDR3 coding sequence is TGTGCCAGTAGCCGGGACAGGGCATCTCATTGGGAGACCCAGTACTTC. Protein sequence: CASSRDRASHWETQYF.

This clonotype was detected many times. The chain couples TRBV7-9 to TRBJ2-5, with D perhaps being TRBD1 or TRBD2 (5 bases each). The CDR3 consists of 14 residues. Germline CDR1 reads SEHNR; CDR2 reads FQNEAQ (reference sequence). V shed 2 bases and J shed 4 bases, with 11 bases lying between them. The CDR3 spells CASSLYRGRETQYF. CDR3 DNA sequence: TGTGCCAGCAGCTTATACCGGGGCCGAGAGACCCAGTACTTC.

This clonotype was seen at least ten times. The genes are TRBV12-3 or TRBV12-4 and TRBJ1-1, with D perhaps TRBD1 (5 bases). V dropped 6 bases and J dropped 2 bases, with 10 bases sitting between them. The CDR3 contains 13 residues. The CDR3 here is CASSHRINTEAFF. The CDR3 DNA reads as TGTGCCAGCAGCCACAGGATTAACACTGAAGCTTTCTTT.

In its sample, this clonotype was seen a few times. This chain uses TRBV6-1 with TRBJ1-1; no reliable D call. The CDR3 length is 15 residues. Germline V gives CDR1 MNHNS, CDR2 SASEGT. Trimming shortened V by 0 bases and J by 7 bases, and 15 bases separated the two germline ends. The DNA of the CDR3 is TGTGCCAGCAGTGAAGCGGATAATTCGAACCTTGAAGCTTTCTTT. This encodes CASSEADNSNLEAFF.

The V call is TRBV9, the J call TRBJ1-1; a weak D match, TRBD1 (5 bases). Trimming took off 0 bases at V and 5 bases at J, with 14 bases between the two ends. CDR3 length: 15 residues. Per the germline V gene, CDR1 is SGDLS and CDR2 is YYNGEE. The CDR3 nucleotides are TGTGCCAGCAGCGTAGAGGGGACGGGGGAGACTGAAGCTTTCTTT. It encodes CASSVEGTGETEAFF.

This clonotype was observed a handful of times. This chain uses TRBV12-3 or TRBV12-4 with TRBJ1-6; D remains ambiguous. This CDR3 comprises 13 residues. Trimming took 1 base from V and 14 from J, leaving 12 bases between them. CDR3: CASSLGGMRSLHF. In DNA, the CDR3 is TGTGCCAGCAGTTTAGGCGGGATGAGATCCCTCCACTTT.

The chain uses TRBV18 and TRBJ1-1; 8 bases map to TRBD1. This CDR3 spans 14 amino acids. The V gene's germline CDR1 is KGHSH and CDR2 LQKENI. V lost 3 bases, J lost 8 bases, and 8 bases stayed unmatched. CDR3 bases: TGTGCCAGCTCACCCTTGGACAGGGCCCCCGAAGCTTTCTTT. Translating gives CASSPLDRAPEAFF.

The chain is built from TRBV29-1 and TRBJ1-1, with D unclear. CDR1 SQVTM and CDR2 ANQGSEA come from the germline V gene. V was cut by 4 bases and J by 6 bases, with 15 bases left in between. The CDR3 totals 13 residues. CDR3 sequence (DNA): TGCAGCGTTGTGGTCGGCGTGTCCCCTGAAGCTTTCTTT. This sequence encodes CSVVVGVSPEAFF.